This record looks at one TCR beta chain sequence and its context. What it binds is not known. V shed 6 bases and J shed 6 bases, with 24 bases lying between them. The CDR3 is made up of 16 amino acids. Germline loops: CDR1 GTSNPN, CDR2 SVGIG (reference sequence). Repertoires were generated with immunoSEQ multiplex PCR, while TCRdb's copy carries only in-frame clones and drops some. The table shows 150,000 to 250,000 clones, with 80% to 85% occurring only once. This sample was included in a study of cytomegalovirus exposure and HLA in healthy donors. Study-wide context: A later analysis reported the roughly 130 validation repertoires used the same platform as the approximately 700 first-cohort repertoires.

General observations from the study: In vitro checks showed that a few CMV-associated chains really do target CMV antigens. Researchers catalogued about 150 TCR beta chains as cytomegalovirus-associated.

The chain employs TRBV30 and TRBJ1-3; a weak D match, TRBD1 (6 bases). This receptor was taken from a woman aged 25 to 39 in good health and CMV-seronegative. Input material: PBMCs. The CDR3 nucleotides read TGTGCCTGCCTATCGGACAAGGGGGGGCACGTAAACACCATATATTTT. Protein: CACLSDKGGHVNTIYF.